These 30 T cell receptor beta chains originate from one sample sequenced in a study of control samples from healthy donors and cancer patients. The data were produced by immunoSEQ multiplex PCR, yet TCRdb's version contains in-frame clones alone and is incomplete. The sample consists of approximately 94,000 clones, roughly 87% of them appearing once. The specimen sequenced was blood. The receptor source for this set is a woman in her forties or fifties in good health.

The rearrangement uses TRBV18 and TRBJ1-1; D unresolved. The CDR3 loop spans 13 amino acids. From germline, CDR1 is KGHSH and CDR2 LQKENI. V was clipped by 0 bases and J by 8 bases, with 10 bases between them. The CDR3 DNA reads TGTGCCAGCTCACCACCGATGGTCGAGGAAGCTTTCTTT. Translating gives CASSPPMVEEAFF.

This CDR3 reads CASRRDRGTDTQYF. For the CDR3, the DNA is TGTGCCAGCAGGAGGGACAGGGGCACAGATACGCAGTATTTT. This chain uses TRBV6-5 with TRBJ2-3; 9 bases agree with TRBD1. The CDR3 is 14 residues long. V lost 6 bases, J lost 1 base, and 2 bases stayed unmatched. CDR1 is MNHEY and CDR2 is SVGAGI in the germline V gene.

V gene TRBV5-1 combines with J gene TRBJ1-1; D call uncertain. V was cut by 4 bases and J by 0 bases, with 7 bases left in between. Germline CDR1 reads SGHRS; CDR2 reads YFSETQ. This CDR3 has 13 amino acids. The CDR3: CASSGVVNTEAFF. The CDR3 DNA reads TGCGCCAGCAGCGGGGTTGTGAACACTGAAGCTTTCTTT.

The rearrangement joins TRBV7-9 to TRBJ2-2, with D hard to call. CDR3 length: 14 amino acids. V lost 5 bases to trimming and J lost 5 bases, with 12 bases between them. Germline CDR1 and CDR2: SEHNR and FQNEAQ (reference sequence). The chain's CDR3 is CASSLYSETGELFF. The CDR3 region has the DNA TGTGCCAGCAGCCTATATTCGGAAACCGGGGAGCTGTTTTTT.

For the CDR3, the DNA is TGTGCCAGCAGCCAAGATTTTCTGGGACAGTACTACGAGCAGTACTTC. Its protein product is CASSQDFLGQYYEQYF. The rearrangement uses TRBV3-1 (or the pseudogene TRBV3-2) and TRBJ2-7, with 7 bases lining up with TRBD1. Germline assignment: CDR1 LGHDT and CDR2 YNNKEL (reference sequence). Trimming removed 0 bases from V and 3 bases from J; junction bases left unmatched: 8. The CDR3 extends over 16 amino acids.

CDR3 residues: CATSREKATATEKLFF. The CDR3 DNA follows: TGTGCCACCAGCAGAGAAAAGGCGACAGCTACTGAAAAACTGTTTTTT. The J gene is TRBJ1-4, the V gene TRBV15, with D perhaps TRBD1 (5 bases). Trimming removed 0 bases at V and 7 bases at J, with 15 bases between. The CDR3 loop spans 16 amino acids. CDR1 and CDR2 (germline): LNHNV, YYDKDF (reference sequence).

The chain uses TRBV15 and TRBJ2-7; D may be TRBD1 (6 bases). Trimming took off 0 bases at V and 7 bases at J, with 16 bases between the two ends. The CDR3 totals 15 residues. The germline CDR1 and CDR2 sequences are LNHNV and YYDKDF (reference sequence). For the CDR3, the DNA is TGTGCCACCAGCAGAGATGGTATGGGACACCAAGAGCAGTACGTC. The encoded protein is CATSRDGMGHQEQYV.

This chain joins TRBV6-2 or TRBV6-3 and TRBJ2-2; 9 bases line up with TRBD2. Per germline, CDR1 MNHEY and CDR2 SVGEGT. This CDR3 comprises 17 residues. The trim removed 4 bases at V and 4 bases at J, leaving 10 bases unmatched. This chain's CDR3 is CASSWASGISSTGELFF. The CDR3 bases are TGTGCCAGCAGTTGGGCTAGCGGGATTTCTAGCACCGGGGAGCTGTTTTTT.

The chain couples TRBV7-3 to TRBJ1-1; no reliable D call. With 2 bases removed from V and 3 bases from J, the gap between germline ends came to 10 bases. Germline-derived CDR1 and CDR2 are SGHTA and FQGTGA. The CDR3 runs to 14 residues. The DNA for the CDR3 is TGTGCCAGCAGCTTACGACCAAGGGACACTGAAGCTTTCTTT. This gives the protein CASSLRPRDTEAFF.

The rearrangement links TRBV5-1 to TRBJ2-5; D perhaps matches TRBD1 (6 bases). Trimming pared 1 base from V and 5 bases from J, leaving 9 bases between. Per germline, CDR1 SGHRS and CDR2 YFSETQ. The CDR3 has 13 amino acids. The CDR3 spells CASSLQGTETQYF. The CDR3 nucleotides are TGCGCCAGCAGCTTGCAGGGGACGGAGACCCAGTACTTC.

V gene TRBV15 combines with J gene TRBJ1-5, with D hard to call. Germline assignment: CDR1 LNHNV and CDR2 YYDKDF (reference sequence). The CDR3 is 14 amino acids. V dropped 0 bases and J dropped 1 base, with 4 bases sitting between them. The CDR3 DNA sequence: TGTGCCACCAGCAGAGATGTGAGCAATCAGCCCCAGCATTTT. As protein: CATSRDVSNQPQHF.

This clone came up a few times. The genes are TRBV3-1 (or the pseudogene TRBV3-2) and TRBJ2-2; TRBD2 aligns across 9 bases. V trimming: 7 bases; J trimming: 3 bases; junction bases outside the gene matches: 3. CDR3 size: 14 residues. Per germline, CDR1 LGHDT and CDR2 YNNKEL (reference sequence). The CDR3 DNA is TGTGCCAGCACCCTAGCGGGGTACACCGGGGAGCTGTTTTTT. This gives the protein CASTLAGYTGELFF.

The chain carries TRBV30 and TRBJ1-3; TRBD1 is a possible D gene (5 bases). Per the germline V gene, CDR1 is GTSNPN and CDR2 is SVGIG (reference sequence). The V and J ends lost 0 bases and 0 bases respectively, with 15 bases between them. This CDR3 spans 17 amino acids. The CDR3 is CAWSVIWGLSSGNTIYF. DNA of the CDR3: TGTGCCTGGAGTGTAATATGGGGACTGAGCTCTGGAAACACCATATATTTT.

The rearrangement joins TRBV7-8 to TRBJ2-7; 8 nucleotides match TRBD1. The germline V gene encodes CDR1 SGHVS and CDR2 FQNEAQ. The CDR3 contains 16 residues. With V trimmed by 5 bases and J by 1 base, 10 bases remained unmatched. The CDR3 sequence: CASSQGAGTGSYEQYV. In DNA form, the CDR3 reads TGTGCCAGCAGCCAAGGAGCCGGGACAGGTTCCTACGAGCAGTACGTC.

As for this clone: This same CDR3 is encoded by further DNA sequences in the sample. CDR3 protein: CASSIGQQNTEAFF. The CDR3 nucleotides read TGTGCCAGTAGTATAGGACAGCAGAACACTGAAGCTTTCTTT. V is TRBV19 and J is TRBJ1-1; possible D gene TRBD1, 5 bases. V was shortened by 1 base and J by 1 base, with 7 bases between the two germline ends. The germline V gene encodes CDR1 LNHDA and CDR2 SQIVND (reference sequence). The CDR3 is made up of 14 amino acids.

Only a few counts were recorded for this clone. V is TRBV2 and J is TRBJ2-7; TRBD1 might be the D (5 bases). The CDR3 is made up of 14 amino acids. The V gene's germline CDR1 is SNHLY and CDR2 FYNNEI. Deletions cut 11 bases from V and 3 bases from J, with 20 bases between. The CDR3 here is CAPRTVDDSYEQYF. CDR3 coding DNA: TGTGCCCCCCGGACCGTCGACGACAGCTACGAGCAGTACTTC.

V is TRBV5-1 and J is TRBJ2-5; D is undetermined. V was shortened by 1 base and J by 4 bases, with 11 bases between the two germline ends. The germline V gene has CDR1 SGHRS and CDR2 YFSETQ. This CDR3 comprises 14 residues. CDR3 DNA sequence: TGCGCCAGCAGCTTGAACAGTCGTCCAGAGACCCAGTACTTC. It translates to CASSLNSRPETQYF.

This clone was recorded a few times. The genes are TRBV11-2 and TRBJ2-5; D is unclear. The V end was cut by 1 base, the J end by 1 base, with 10 bases between. Germline lookup yields CDR1 SGHAT and CDR2 FQNNGV. There are 15 residues in the CDR3. CDR3 sequence (DNA): TGTGCCAGCAGCTTAGGCGTCAGCCCCCAAGAGACCCAGTACTTC. Protein: CASSLGVSPQETQYF. Complete variable domain (other parts from reference TRBV11-2 and TRBJ2-5): EAGVAQSPRYKIIEKRQSVAFWCNPISGHATLYWYQQILGQGPKLLIQFQNNGVVDDSQLPKDRFSAERLKGVDSTLKIQPAKLEDSAVYLCASSLGVSPQETQYFGPGTRLLVL.

This clone has more than one count but fewer than ten. The chain is built from TRBV15 and TRBJ1-3, with unresolved D. CDR3 size: 17 residues. Germline loops: CDR1 LNHNV, CDR2 YYDKDF (reference sequence). V was cut by 0 bases and J by 0 bases, with 12 bases left in between. The CDR3: CATSRDARRPSGNTIYF. The CDR3 region has the DNA TGTGCCACCAGCAGAGATGCACGGAGACCCTCTGGAAACACCATATATTTT. Variable domain in full (rest from reference TRBV15 and TRBJ1-3): DAMVIQNPRYQVTQFGKPVTLSCSQTLNHNVMYWYQQKSSQAPKLLFHYYDKDFNNEADTPDNFQSRRPNTSFCFLDIRSPGLGDTAMYLCATSRDARRPSGNTIYFGEGSWLTVV.

This clone came up a few times. The V call is TRBV9, the J call TRBJ2-2; 8 bases are shared with TRBD1. The V segment lost 0 bases and the J segment 5 bases; nucleotides outside the gene matches: 6. The length of the CDR3 is 16 residues. Germline V lookup: CDR1 SGDLS, CDR2 YYNGEE. CDR3 loop: CASSVGNRGMTGELFF. CDR3 sequence (DNA): TGTGCCAGCAGCGTAGGTAACAGGGGGATGACCGGGGAGCTGTTTTTT.

This clone is classed as medium-sized. This sequence joins TRBV30 and TRBJ1-6; 7 bases map to TRBD1. The J segment lost 13 bases and the V segment lost 4 bases, leaving 10 bases of the junction unmatched. The CDR3 has 13 amino acids. Germline CDR1 GTSNPN, CDR2 SVGIG (reference sequence). The CDR3 loop is CAWNPQGSKPLHF. CDR3 bases: TGTGCCTGGAATCCACAGGGGTCTAAGCCCCTCCACTTT.

The gene calls are TRBV9 and TRBJ2-2, with 7 bases matching TRBD1. CDR3 length: 15 amino acids. Germline CDR1 reads SGDLS; CDR2 reads YYNGEE. J gave up 6 bases and V 0 bases, and 5 bases lay outside the gene matches. The CDR3 loop is CASSVATTGPGELFF. CDR3 DNA: TGTGCCAGCAGCGTAGCTACGACAGGGCCCGGGGAGCTGTTTTTT.

This chain uses TRBV15 with TRBJ2-4; no clear D. Germline loops: CDR1 LNHNV, CDR2 YYDKDF (reference sequence). The CDR3 contains 14 residues. Deletions cut 1 base from V and 4 bases from J, with 8 bases between. The CDR3 spells CATSRAWAKNIQYF. For the CDR3, the DNA is TGTGCCACCAGCAGAGCTTGGGCGAAAAACATTCAGTACTTC.

In regard to this clone: The same CDR3 is also encoded by other DNA sequences in this sample. J is TRBJ2-1 and V is TRBV19, with 12 positions matching TRBD2. CDR3 length: 15 residues. The ends lost 5 bases at V and 7 bases at J; junction bases unmatched: 6. Germline V gene lookup returns CDR1 LNHDA and CDR2 SQIVND (reference sequence). In DNA, the CDR3 is TGTGCCAGTAGTCCCCTAGCGGGAGGGCCGAATGAGCAGTTCTTC. Amino acids: CASSPLAGGPNEQFF.

The chain links TRBV6-1 to TRBJ2-7; TRBD2 aligns across 8 bases. After removal of 1 base from V and 4 bases from J, the junction contained 6 bases not matched to a gene. CDR1 is MNHNS, CDR2 SASEGT, per germline. The CDR3 totals 15 residues. The CDR3 is CASSEVPSGRYEQYV. The CDR3 nucleotides read TGTGCCAGCAGTGAAGTGCCTAGCGGGCGGTACGAGCAGTACGTC.

CDR3 loop: CASSMTGGLNEQYF. DNA of the CDR3: TGTGCCAGTAGTATGACGGGAGGGTTAAACGAGCAGTACTTC. This chain uses TRBV19 with TRBJ2-7; 8 bases match TRBD2. CDR1 LNHDA and CDR2 SQIVND come from the germline V gene (reference sequence). The CDR3 has 14 amino acids. V gave up 3 bases and J gave up 5 bases; unmatched junction bases: 6. Complete variable domain (other parts from reference TRBV19 and TRBJ2-7): DGGITQSPKYLFRKEGQNVTLSCEQNLNHDAMYWYRQDPGQGLRLIYYSQIVNDFQKGDIAEGYSVSREKKESFPLTVTSAQKNPTAFYLCASSMTGGLNEQYFGPGTRLTVT.

The gene calls are TRBV7-2 and TRBJ2-1, with 9 bases identical to TRBD2. The germline CDR1 and CDR2 sequences are SGHTA and FQGNSA. With V trimmed by 0 bases and J by 7 bases, 7 bases remained unmatched. The CDR3 runs 16 residues. Here the CDR3 DNA reads TGTGCCAGCAGCTTAGCGGGACTAGCCGCCTCGAATGAGCAGTTCTTC. This translates into CASSLAGLAASNEQFF.

The V gene is TRBV4-3, the J gene TRBJ1-2; D is uncertain. Trimming cost V 3 bases and J 8 bases, with 10 bases left between them. Germline values: CDR1 LGHNA, CDR2 YSLEER. This CDR3 contains 12 residues. CDR3 amino acids: CASSQIGRGYTF. The CDR3 DNA follows: TGCGCCAGCAGCCAGATAGGTCGGGGCTACACCTTC.

The V gene is TRBV27, the J gene TRBJ1-1; a weak D match, TRBD1 (5 bases). Germline CDR1 and CDR2: MNHEY and SMNVEV (reference sequence). The length of the CDR3 is 15 residues. V gave up 1 base and J gave up 5 bases, with 14 bases separating them. CDR3 region: CASSLYLGGRTEAFF. As DNA, the CDR3 is TGTGCCAGCAGTTTATATCTTGGGGGGAGGACTGAAGCTTTCTTT.

The V and J genes are TRBV6-6 and TRBJ1-5; D gene uncertain. This CDR3 has 14 amino acids. Germline V CDR1 and CDR2: MNHNY, SVGAGI (reference sequence). The germline V and J ends were trimmed by 8 bases and 4 bases, with 15 bases remaining between them. The CDR3 is CASVSISLNQPQHF. The CDR3 DNA reads TGTGCCAGCGTGTCGATTTCCCTAAATCAGCCCCAGCATTTT.